This T cell receptor (beta chain) comes out of a study of regulatory T cells in long-lasting Graves disease. Sample time point: newly diagnosed GD, antithyroid drugs for less than 3 months. Extracted RNA from PBMCs served as the source of the TCR library. Each of the patients was recruited from an endocrinology department situated in Xi'an, China. According to the study, TCR beta libraries were built with iRepertoire HTBI primers and CDR3-region Arm-PCR. Each CDR3 protein gets one entry after TCRdb re-called the multiplex PCR reads with MiXCR. The sample includes roughly 610,000 distinct CDR3 sequences, 15% to 20% of them seen just once. Germline assignment: CDR1 KGHDR and CDR2 SFDVKD. The CDR3 length is 11 residues. V dropped 3 bases and J dropped 9 bases, with 8 bases sitting between them. The study's findings and limits: Peripheral blood alone, not thyroid tissue, underwent study.

This clonotype appeared many times. Its specificity is not known. This sample was also put to use in a study of T cells in Graves' hyperthyroidism and ophthalmopathy. That paper adds: First-round RT-PCR of the TCR CDR3 relied on the HTBI primer set.

The TCR comes from a man aged 18 to 30 with Graves disease. V is TRBV24-1 and J is TRBJ2-7, with TRBD1 as a possible D gene (5 bases). The material sequenced was peripheral blood mononuclear cells (PBMCs), taken at new diagnosis, from a patient treated with antithyroid drugs. In DNA form, the CDR3 reads TGTGCCACCAGTGATCCGCAGGGGCAGTACTTC. Amino acid sequence: CATSDPQGQYF.